The entry below describes one TCR beta chain. Per the study methods: The detection floor for productive clonotype frequency was 2.59 x 10-5. Measured with immunoSEQ multiplex PCR; TCRdb has only the in-frame clones, and not every one. V and J calls plus clone size are reproduced from that table; the DNA served to infer D and trimming. The repertoire holds more than 30,000 clones, with roughly 91% as singletons. This entry comes from a study of STAT5B mutations in CD4+ large granular lymphocyte leukemia. Germline lookup yields CDR1 MNHNS and CDR2 SASEGT. The CDR3 has 14 amino acids. V shed 5 bases and J 5 bases; nucleotides not matched to a gene: 6.

Sequencing used CD4+ T cells from blood buffy coats. The receptor was isolated from a human donor in good health. The chain has TRBV6-1 and TRBJ2-7; 10 nucleotides match TRBD2. The CDR3: CASSSTSGRHEQYF. The CDR3, as DNA: TGTGCCAGCAGTTCGACTAGCGGGCGGCACGAGCAGTACTTC.